The sequence of this T cell receptor (beta chain) was determined in a study of blood T cell repertoires in COVID-19. Overall study context: PBMCs, B-cell-depleted T cells, or T cells were the source of the cDNA or gDNA that made up the material.

Source study methods: For nucleated cells, counts were estimated from reference gene primer amplification. The protocol was immunoSEQ multiplex PCR, while the TCRdb copy is restricted to in-frame clones and leaves out a portion. From that table come the V and J calls and clone size; the DNA was used to work out D and trimming. The profile shows 70,000 or so clones, around 90% of them singletons. CDR1 and CDR2 from the germline V gene are WNHNN and SYGVQD (reference sequence). Trimming removed 3 bases from V and 4 bases from J; junction bases left unmatched: 5. The CDR3 runs to 15 residues. Sequenced input: peripheral blood. This receptor was identified in a human donor in a cohort sampled during active COVID-19. The rearrangement links TRBV10-1 to TRBJ2-2; 7 bases align to TRBD2. CDR3 DNA: TGCGCCAGCAGTGACCAGCGGGGCCTCACCGGGGAGCTGTTTTTT. Amino acid sequence: CASSDQRGLTGELFF.